The TCR beta chain under discussion was sequenced for a study of T cell responses to AZD1222 COVID-19 vaccine. Study findings and constraints: With dominance at 160-218 and 743-854, vaccine-associated CD4 TCRs spanned spike. Spike-specific TCR depth and breadth grew after two AZD1222 doses. Repertoires were collected only later (after the peak T cell response had occurred).

The repertoire was sequenced with immunoSEQ multiplex PCR; TCRdb's copy has only in-frame clones and lacks some. The sample has about 140,000 clones, more than 75% seen once. This clone occurred a few times. Its antigen is unidentified. Sequenced here: peripheral blood, sampled 28 days after the second AZD1222 dose. The TCR was taken from an adult who received the AZD1222 COVID-19 vaccine.

The CDR3 here is CASSPGQEYTGELFF. The CDR3 nucleotides read TGTGCCAGCAGTCCCGGACAGGAGTACACCGGGGAGCTGTTTTTT. V gene TRBV27 combines with J gene TRBJ2-2, with 7 bases identical to TRBD1. Germline-derived CDR1 and CDR2 are MNHEY and SMNVEV (reference sequence). The CDR3 is made up of 15 amino acids. V shed 5 bases, J shed 3 bases, and the junction held 6 bases outside the gene matches.